Presented here are 2 T cell receptor beta chains from one specimen sequenced in a study of blood T cells in healthy people across ages. Alongside a J-beta primer mix, a sample-barcoded 5' primer served in a second PCR lasting about 7 to 11 cycles. TCRdb re-called the 5' RACE reads through MiXCR, storing one row per CDR3 protein. The sample records fewer than 2 million distinct CDR3 sequences, more than 35% being singletons. The source material was blood. These receptors were obtained from a human donor in good health.

The table lists this clonotype with a few counts. This rearrangement joins TRBV7-2 to TRBJ2-3, with D perhaps TRBD2 (6 bases). Trimming left V 0 bases short and J 0 bases short, with 10 bases between. Germline values: CDR1 SGHTA, CDR2 FQGNSA. This CDR3 comprises 16 residues. CDR3 in amino acids: CASSLAPRESTDTQYF. The CDR3 DNA reads as TGTGCCAGCAGCTTAGCGCCCCGGGAGAGCACAGATACGCAGTATTTT.

This clonotype was counted between two and nine times. This chain joins TRBV7-9 and TRBJ2-3, with D hard to call. Per germline, CDR1 SEHNR and CDR2 FQNEAQ (reference sequence). Between the trimmed V and J ends, which lost 5 bases and 0 bases, there was a span of 12 bases. The CDR3 has 15 residues. DNA for the CDR3: TGTGCCAGCAGCACCGGGTCTCAAAGCACAGATACGCAGTATTTT. Translating it yields CASSTGSQSTDTQYF.